Each of the 15 T cell receptor beta chains below was sequenced from the same sample in a study of T cell responses to AZD1222 COVID-19 vaccine. Here immunoSEQ multiplex PCR was the method, and the copy in TCRdb shows in-frame clones only, minus some. Of more than 110,000 clones detected, almost 95% appear once; the ten largest clones hold around 3.5%. The starting material was peripheral blood, obtained 28 days after the second AZD1222 dose. These receptors all stem from an adult who received the AZD1222 COVID-19 vaccine.

The rearrangement uses TRBV28 and TRBJ1-2; 7 positions match TRBD1. The CDR3 consists of 12 residues. Unmatched junction bases numbered 8, after V lost 8 bases and J lost 8 bases. CDR1 is MDHEN, CDR2 SYDVKM, per germline. CDR3 coding DNA: TGTGCCAGCGAAAGGGGGCTCAACGGCTACACCTTC. As protein: CASERGLNGYTF.

The chain joins TRBV7-2 to TRBJ2-2, with 10 bases identical to TRBD2. The CDR3 extends over 16 amino acids. Germline V gives CDR1 SGHTA, CDR2 FQGNSA. V gave up 6 bases and J gave up 4 bases; unmatched junction bases: 8. CDR3 in DNA: TGTGCCAGCAGGGGATCTAGCGGGAGTCGCACCGGGGAGCTGTTTTTT. It yields the protein CASRGSSGSRTGELFF.

The chain carries TRBV15 and TRBJ2-7; the D gene could be TRBD1 or TRBD2 (5 bases each). Trimming left V 0 bases short and J 3 bases short, with 6 bases between. The CDR3 loop spans 13 amino acids. Per germline, CDR1 LNHNV and CDR2 YYDKDF (reference sequence). The CDR3 sequence is CATSRDGGYEQYF. DNA for the CDR3: TGTGCCACCAGCAGAGATGGGGGCTACGAGCAGTACTTC.

The chain is built from TRBV30 and TRBJ1-6; D may be TRBD1 (5 bases). The CDR3 runs 15 residues. Looked up from germline, CDR1 is GTSNPN and CDR2 is SVGIG (reference sequence). Trimming removed 2 bases at V and 6 bases at J, with 14 bases between. The CDR3 DNA is TGTGCCTGGAGTCATTTCGGGGGACCTAATTCACCCCTCCACTTT. The encoded protein is CAWSHFGGPNSPLHF.

This clone was picked up one time. In nucleotides, the CDR3 is TGTGCCAGCAGCCAAGGGACAGGGGGAGGCTACACCTTC. The encoded protein is CASSQGTGGGYTF. The J gene is TRBJ1-2, the V gene TRBV5-8; the match to TRBD1 covers 11 bases. The germline V gene has CDR1 SGHTS and CDR2 YDEGEE. The length of the CDR3 is 13 residues. After removal of 4 bases from V and 8 bases from J, the junction contained 4 bases not matched to a gene.

The chain couples TRBV28 to TRBJ1-4; TRBD1 aligns across 8 bases. V shed 5 bases and J 5 bases; nucleotides not matched to a gene: 7. Germline V CDR1 and CDR2: MDHEN, SYDVKM. This CDR3 contains 15 residues. This CDR3 is CASSGDRPLNEKLFF. The CDR3 DNA reads as TGTGCCAGCAGTGGGGACAGGCCGCTCAATGAAAAACTGTTTTTT. Filled out from reference TRBV28 and TRBJ1-4, the complete variable domain reads DVKVTQSSRYLVKRTGEKVFLECVQDMDHENMFWYRQDPGLGLRLIYFSYDVKMKEKGDIPEGYSVSREKKERFSLILESASTNQTSMYLCASSGDRPLNEKLFFGSGTQLSVL.

On this clone itself: Other DNA sequences in this specimen translate into the identical CDR3. The V and J genes are TRBV5-8 and TRBJ1-5; TRBD1 is a possible D gene (6 bases). The V and J ends lost 5 bases and 4 bases respectively, with 10 bases between them. Germline CDR1 SGHTS, CDR2 YDEGEE. This CDR3 has 13 residues. CDR3 amino acids: CASRDRGNQPQHF. In nucleotides, the CDR3 is TGTGCCAGCAGGGATAGGGGGAATCAGCCCCAGCATTTT.

The J gene is TRBJ1-4, the V gene TRBV7-2, with D uncertain. Per germline, CDR1 SGHTA and CDR2 FQGNSA. V was trimmed by 5 bases and J by 7 bases, leaving 17 bases between them. This CDR3 has 15 residues. CDR3 protein: CASSKDRGFTEKLFF. CDR3 nucleotide sequence: TGTGCCAGCAGCAAAGACCGCGGGTTCACTGAAAAACTGTTTTTT.

The chain is built from TRBV27 and TRBJ2-5; the match to TRBD2 covers 12 bases. This CDR3 has 19 amino acids. Germline V gene sequence: CDR1 MNHEY, CDR2 SMNVEV (reference sequence). V trimming: 6 bases; J trimming: 2 bases; junction bases outside the gene matches: 16. The CDR3 here is CASRRGASGRALEQETQYF. CDR3 nucleotide sequence: TGTGCCAGCAGGCGCGGGGCTAGCGGGAGGGCCTTAGAGCAAGAGACCCAGTACTTC.

This sequence joins TRBV10-2 and TRBJ2-1, with D perhaps given as TRBD1 or TRBD2 (5 bases each). Germline lookup yields CDR1 WSHSY and CDR2 SAAADI. V was shortened by 1 base and J by 5 bases, with 12 bases between the two germline ends. This CDR3 comprises 15 residues. The CDR3 reads CASSELGERDNEQFF. The CDR3 nucleotides are TGCGCCAGCAGTGAGTTGGGGGAGCGCGACAATGAGCAGTTCTTC.

J is TRBJ1-2 and V is TRBV14, with 7 bases matching TRBD1. The CDR3 loop spans 14 amino acids. Per the germline V gene, CDR1 is SGHDN and CDR2 is FVKESK. Trimming at V came to 4 bases and at J to 2 bases, leaving 4 bases not matched to a gene. CDR3 in DNA: TGTGCCAGCAGCCGGAGACAGGGCAACTATGGCTACACCTTC. This sequence encodes CASSRRQGNYGYTF.

V and J are TRBV12-3 or TRBV12-4 and TRBJ2-7; unclear D gene. The CDR3 sequence is 11 residues long. Between the trimmed V and J ends, which lost 5 bases and 6 bases, there was a span of 8 bases. The DNA for the CDR3 is TGTGCCAGCAGTGCCCTCGGCGAGCAGTACTTC. As protein: CASSALGEQYF.

This rearrangement joins TRBV5-1 to TRBJ1-2; possible D gene TRBD1, 6 bases. The V gene lost 5 bases and the J gene lost 8 bases, with 13 bases spanning the gap. Per the germline V gene, CDR1 is SGHRS and CDR2 is YFSETQ. This CDR3 has 12 residues. CDR3 in DNA: TGCGCCAGCAGTACAGGGTCCCAGGGCTACACCTTC. Its protein product is CASSTGSQGYTF.

There are a few counts of this clone. The V gene is TRBV19, the J gene TRBJ2-3; TRBD1 agrees at 9 bases. The germline V gene encodes CDR1 LNHDA and CDR2 SQIVND (reference sequence). V dropped 5 bases and J dropped 1; count of bases not matched to a gene: 4. This CDR3 comprises 15 residues. The CDR3 sequence: CASSPWDRGTDTQYF. DNA for the CDR3: TGTGCCAGTAGTCCCTGGGACAGGGGCACAGATACGCAGTATTTT.

The chain links TRBV11-2 to TRBJ2-1; 8 nucleotides match TRBD2. CDR3 length equals 15 residues. V trimming: 8 bases; J trimming: 2 bases; junction bases outside the gene matches: 8. The germline V gene encodes CDR1 SGHAT and CDR2 FQNNGV. This CDR3 is CASGLAGSTYNEQFF. The CDR3 DNA reads as TGTGCCAGCGGTTTAGCGGGAAGTACCTACAATGAGCAGTTCTTC.